A selection of T cell receptor beta chains follows, all from one sample in a study of blood T cell repertoires in COVID-19. Clones were sequenced by immunoSEQ multiplex PCR, and TCRdb holds only the in-frame ones, with some missing. The sample consists of approximately 97,000 clones, around 87% of them appearing once. Material for sequencing was peripheral blood. The receptors were sampled from a human donor in a cohort sampled during active COVID-19. Each CDR3 is given with its conserved first and last residue. Each record gives: V gene, D gene, clone size, J gene, CDR3 DNA, CDR3 protein. A D gene is named only where the DNA matches it firmly. For some rows the clone size is stated as once, few or many, or as a class when expanded; others skip it.

v_gene: TRBV12-2
d_gene: -
abundance: -
j_gene: TRBJ2-2
CDR3nt: TGTGCAAGTCGCAGTTGCCCTAGCGGCTCAGGAGGGGAGCTGTTTTTT
CDR3aa: CASRSCPSGSGGELFF

v_gene: TRBV5-1
d_gene: TRBD1
abundance: few
j_gene: TRBJ2-6
CDR3nt: TGCGCCAGCCGTGACCTGGGACAGGGATCATCTGGGGCCAACGTCCTGACTTTC
CDR3aa: CASRDLGQGSSGANVLTF

v_gene: TRBV18
d_gene: TRBD1
abundance: -
j_gene: TRBJ2-2
CDR3nt: TGTGCCAGCTCACCATGGACAGGGGGGATGAACACCGGGGAGCTGTTTTTT
CDR3aa: CASSPWTGGMNTGELFF

v_gene: TRBV7-9
d_gene: -
abundance: -
j_gene: TRBJ2-2
CDR3nt: TGTGCCAGCAGCTTAGTCTCAGCGAACACCGGGGAGCTGTTTTTT
CDR3aa: CASSLVSANTGELFF

v_gene: TRBV7-9
d_gene: -
abundance: -
j_gene: TRBJ1-1
CDR3nt: TGTGCCAGCAGCTTAGCGCGTGGTGAAGCTTTCTTT
CDR3aa: CASSLARGEAFF

v_gene: TRBV7-3
d_gene: -
abundance: few
j_gene: TRBJ2-3
CDR3nt: TGTGCCAGCAGCTTAGGTTCTCCTTCAGTACCTGTCACGCAGTATTTT
CDR3aa: CASSLGSPSVPVTQYF

v_gene: TRBV29-1
d_gene: -
abundance: -
j_gene: TRBJ2-7
CDR3nt: TGCAGCGTTGATGGGGGCACGTACGAGCAGTACTTC
CDR3aa: CSVDGGTYEQYF

v_gene: TRBV11-2
d_gene: TRBD1
abundance: -
j_gene: TRBJ1-4
CDR3nt: TGTGCCAGCCAACACGGACAGGGCAGGAAAAAACTGTTTTTT
CDR3aa: CASQHGQGRKKLFF

v_gene: TRBV6-1
d_gene: -
abundance: few
j_gene: TRBJ1-5
CDR3nt: TGTGCCAGCAGTGACCAACCGACAGACCAGCCCCAGCATTTT
CDR3aa: CASSDQPTDQPQHF

v_gene: TRBV5-1
d_gene: -
abundance: -
j_gene: TRBJ2-2
CDR3nt: TGCGCCAGCAGCTTGGGGCGTCAGGGTCATGCCCTTATTTACACCGGGGAGCTGTTTTTT
CDR3aa: CASSLGRQGHALIYTGELFF

v_gene: TRBV6-5
d_gene: TRBD2
abundance: -
j_gene: TRBJ2-7
CDR3nt: TGTGCCAGCAGGGATACCGGGACTAGCGTGTACGAGCAGTACTTC
CDR3aa: CASRDTGTSVYEQYF

v_gene: TRBV5-1
d_gene: -
abundance: -
j_gene: TRBJ2-7
CDR3nt: TGCGCCAGCAGCTTGTTCGGGTACGAGCAGTACTTC
CDR3aa: CASSLFGYEQYF

v_gene: TRBV7-2
d_gene: TRBD2
abundance: -
j_gene: TRBJ2-7
CDR3nt: TGTGCCAGCAGCTACCCCCGGACGGGAGGTACAAGGGAGCAGTACTTC
CDR3aa: CASSYPRTGGTREQYF

v_gene: TRBV10-3
d_gene: -
abundance: -
j_gene: TRBJ1-6
CDR3nt: TGTGCCATCAGTGCAGGGGAAAATTCACCCCTCCACTTT
CDR3aa: CAISAGENSPLHF

v_gene: TRBV28
d_gene: -
abundance: -
j_gene: TRBJ2-7
CDR3nt: TGTGCCAGCAGCCTGGGGGGACTTCGCTACGAGCAGTACTTC
CDR3aa: CASSLGGLRYEQYF

v_gene: TRBV6-1
d_gene: TRBD2
abundance: -
j_gene: TRBJ2-6
CDR3nt: TGTGCCAGCAGTGAACCTGCGGGAGGCTCTGGGGCCAACGTCCTGACTTTC
CDR3aa: CASSEPAGGSGANVLTF

v_gene: TRBV5-1
d_gene: -
abundance: -
j_gene: TRBJ2-1
CDR3nt: TGCGCCAGCAGCTTGGCATATGAGCAGTTCTTC
CDR3aa: CASSLAYEQFF

v_gene: TRBV5-1
d_gene: TRBD2
abundance: -
j_gene: TRBJ2-7
CDR3nt: TGCGCCAGCACTTTTGGACTAGCGGGAGGAATCAACTACGAGCAGTACTTC
CDR3aa: CASTFGLAGGINYEQYF

v_gene: TRBV29-1
d_gene: TRBD1
abundance: -
j_gene: TRBJ1-2
CDR3nt: TGCAGCTTTAAATCACAGGGGCGCTACTATGGCTACACCTTC
CDR3aa: CSFKSQGRYYGYTF

v_gene: TRBV10-3
d_gene: TRBD2
abundance: -
j_gene: TRBJ2-3
CDR3nt: TGTGCCATCTCTACGGGTACGGGAGGAACAGATACGCAGTATTTT
CDR3aa: CAISTGTGGTDTQYF

v_gene: TRBV7-3
d_gene: TRBD1
abundance: few
j_gene: TRBJ2-5
CDR3nt: TGTGCCAGCAGCTTAACGCCGGACAGGAGGGAGACCCAGTACTTC
CDR3aa: CASSLTPDRRETQYF

v_gene: TRBV7-2
d_gene: TRBD1
abundance: -
j_gene: TRBJ1-5
CDR3nt: TGTGCCAGCAGCCAATTGACAGGGAACAGCAATCAGCCCCAGCATTTT
CDR3aa: CASSQLTGNSNQPQHF

v_gene: TRBV28
d_gene: TRBD1
abundance: -
j_gene: TRBJ1-6
CDR3nt: TGTGCCAGCAGTTTGTTCTCGACAGGGTTTACCTCACCCCTCCACTTT
CDR3aa: CASSLFSTGFTSPLHF

v_gene: TRBV18
d_gene: -
abundance: -
j_gene: TRBJ2-7
CDR3nt: TGTGCCAGCTCACCCTCACCGGGGAGCTCCTACGAGCAGTACTTC
CDR3aa: CASSPSPGSSYEQYF

v_gene: TRBV5-1
d_gene: -
abundance: -
j_gene: TRBJ2-3
CDR3nt: TGCGCCAGCAGCTATTTACCGGGAGAAGATACGCAGTATTTT
CDR3aa: CASSYLPGEDTQYF

v_gene: TRBV11-1
d_gene: TRBD1
abundance: -
j_gene: TRBJ2-2
CDR3nt: TGTGCCAGCAGCTTATCGGGGACAGGCAACACCGGGGAGCTGTTTTTT
CDR3aa: CASSLSGTGNTGELFF

v_gene: TRBV29-1
d_gene: TRBD1
abundance: -
j_gene: TRBJ1-1
CDR3nt: TGCAGCGTTGTTCAGGGGGGATCGAACACTGAAGCTTTCTTT
CDR3aa: CSVVQGGSNTEAFF

v_gene: TRBV7-9
d_gene: TRBD2
abundance: -
j_gene: TRBJ2-1
CDR3nt: TGTGCCAGCAGTCCGGGGGGAAGCTCCTACAATGAGCAGTTCTTC
CDR3aa: CASSPGGSSYNEQFF

v_gene: TRBV6-6
d_gene: -
abundance: -
j_gene: TRBJ1-1
CDR3nt: TGTGCCAGCAGTTACGCGGAAATGAACACTGAAGCTTTCTTT
CDR3aa: CASSYAEMNTEAFF

v_gene: TRBV5-6
d_gene: -
abundance: -
j_gene: TRBJ1-1
CDR3nt: TGTGCCAGCAGCGGAACAGCGAACACTGAAGCTTTCTTT
CDR3aa: CASSGTANTEAFF

v_gene: TRBV6-5
d_gene: -
abundance: -
j_gene: TRBJ1-1
CDR3nt: TGTGCCGTTGCGGGAGTAAACACTGAAGCTTTCTTT
CDR3aa: CAVAGVNTEAFF

v_gene: TRBV7-9
d_gene: TRBD2
abundance: -
j_gene: TRBJ2-1
CDR3nt: TGTGCCAGCAGTGAGGGACTGGCGGGAGATAAATCGGATGAGCAGTTCTTC
CDR3aa: CASSEGLAGDKSDEQFF

v_gene: TRBV7-3
d_gene: TRBD1
abundance: -
j_gene: TRBJ1-1
CDR3nt: TGTGCCAGCAGCTTGGACAGGGACACTGAAGCTTTCTTT
CDR3aa: CASSLDRDTEAFF

v_gene: TRBV19
d_gene: TRBD1
abundance: few
j_gene: TRBJ2-2
CDR3nt: TGTGCCAGTAGGCCTACAGGGGGCGCGGACGGGGAGCTGTTTTTT
CDR3aa: CASRPTGGADGELFF

v_gene: TRBV5-1
d_gene: TRBD1
abundance: -
j_gene: TRBJ1-6
CDR3nt: TGCGCCAGCACCGACAGGGAGGCCTATAATTCACCCCTCCACTTT
CDR3aa: CASTDREAYNSPLHF

v_gene: TRBV5-1
d_gene: TRBD2
abundance: -
j_gene: TRBJ2-5
CDR3nt: TGCGCCAGCAGCTTGGGCGCTAGCGGGCAAGAGACCCAGTACTTC
CDR3aa: CASSLGASGQETQYF

v_gene: TRBV3-1/TRBV3-2
d_gene: TRBD1
abundance: -
j_gene: TRBJ2-5
CDR3nt: TGTGCCAGCAGCCAAGAATCCCAGGGACAGGGTGTCGAGACCCAGTACTTC
CDR3aa: CASSQESQGQGVETQYF

v_gene: TRBV9
d_gene: TRBD1
abundance: -
j_gene: TRBJ2-2
CDR3nt: TGTGCCAGCAGCGTAAGGACAGGGAATACCGGGGAGCTGTTTTTT
CDR3aa: CASSVRTGNTGELFF

v_gene: TRBV10-3
d_gene: TRBD2
abundance: -
j_gene: TRBJ2-7
CDR3nt: TGTGCCATCAGGGAGGTGGGAGGCGGGGGCTACGAGCAGTACTTC
CDR3aa: CAIREVGGGGYEQYF

v_gene: TRBV5-4
d_gene: TRBD2
abundance: -
j_gene: TRBJ2-7
CDR3nt: TGTGCCAGCAGTCTCCTAGCGGGTCAGACCTACGAGCAGTACTTC
CDR3aa: CASSLLAGQTYEQYF

v_gene: TRBV9
d_gene: TRBD1
abundance: -
j_gene: TRBJ1-4
CDR3nt: TGTGCCAGCAGCCGGGGACAGCTGGATGAAAAACTGTTTTTT
CDR3aa: CASSRGQLDEKLFF

v_gene: TRBV29-1
d_gene: TRBD1
abundance: -
j_gene: TRBJ2-3
CDR3nt: TGCAGCGTTGGCAGGACAGGGGAGGAGACAGATACGCAGTATTTT
CDR3aa: CSVGRTGEETDTQYF

v_gene: TRBV15
d_gene: TRBD1
abundance: -
j_gene: TRBJ1-3
CDR3nt: TGTGCCACCAGCAGGGATGACAGGGGGCTGGGAAACACCATATATTTT
CDR3aa: CATSRDDRGLGNTIYF

v_gene: TRBV6-5
d_gene: TRBD1
abundance: once
j_gene: TRBJ2-7
CDR3nt: TGTGCCAGCAGAGAGGGGGCAGGGCCGCAGGAGCAGTACTTC
CDR3aa: CASREGAGPQEQYF

v_gene: TRBV3-1/TRBV3-2
d_gene: -
abundance: -
j_gene: TRBJ1-5
CDR3nt: TGTGCCAGCGAGCTAGGCGGGAGCAATCAGCCCCAGCATTTT
CDR3aa: CASELGGSNQPQHF

v_gene: TRBV28
d_gene: TRBD1
abundance: -
j_gene: TRBJ2-7
CDR3nt: TGTGCCAGCAGTTTACCCAAACAGGGGGCGAACGAGCAGTACTTC
CDR3aa: CASSLPKQGANEQYF

v_gene: TRBV7-2
d_gene: TRBD1
abundance: once
j_gene: TRBJ1-1
CDR3nt: TGTGCCAGCAGCTTCGCGACAGGGGAACTGAACACTGAAGCTTTCTTT
CDR3aa: CASSFATGELNTEAFF

v_gene: TRBV5-8
d_gene: TRBD1
abundance: -
j_gene: TRBJ2-5
CDR3nt: TGTGCCAGCAGCCTCGGGACAGGGTCCCCCCGCCAAGAGACCCAGTACTTC
CDR3aa: CASSLGTGSPRQETQYF

v_gene: TRBV6-6
d_gene: -
abundance: once
j_gene: TRBJ2-2
CDR3nt: TGTGCCAGCAGTTACTTCGCGGTCGCGAACACCGGGGAGCTGTTTTTT
CDR3aa: CASSYFAVANTGELFF

v_gene: TRBV18
d_gene: -
abundance: -
j_gene: TRBJ2-3
CDR3nt: TGTGCCAGCTCACCACCTTCACAGGGAATGACAGATACGCAGTATTTT
CDR3aa: CASSPPSQGMTDTQYF